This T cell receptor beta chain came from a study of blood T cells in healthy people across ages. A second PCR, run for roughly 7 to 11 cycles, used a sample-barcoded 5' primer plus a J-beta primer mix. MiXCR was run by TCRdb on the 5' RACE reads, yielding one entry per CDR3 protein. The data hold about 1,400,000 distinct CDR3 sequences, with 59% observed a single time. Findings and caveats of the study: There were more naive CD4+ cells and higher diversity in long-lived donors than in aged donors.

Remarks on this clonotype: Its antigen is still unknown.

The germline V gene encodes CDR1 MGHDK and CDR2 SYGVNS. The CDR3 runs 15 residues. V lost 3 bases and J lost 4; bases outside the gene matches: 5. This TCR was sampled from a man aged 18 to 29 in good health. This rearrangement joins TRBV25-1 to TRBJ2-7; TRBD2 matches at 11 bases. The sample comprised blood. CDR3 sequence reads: CASSDPSGGRYEQYF. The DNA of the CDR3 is TGTGCCAGCAGTGATCCTAGCGGGGGGCGTTACGAGCAGTACTTC.